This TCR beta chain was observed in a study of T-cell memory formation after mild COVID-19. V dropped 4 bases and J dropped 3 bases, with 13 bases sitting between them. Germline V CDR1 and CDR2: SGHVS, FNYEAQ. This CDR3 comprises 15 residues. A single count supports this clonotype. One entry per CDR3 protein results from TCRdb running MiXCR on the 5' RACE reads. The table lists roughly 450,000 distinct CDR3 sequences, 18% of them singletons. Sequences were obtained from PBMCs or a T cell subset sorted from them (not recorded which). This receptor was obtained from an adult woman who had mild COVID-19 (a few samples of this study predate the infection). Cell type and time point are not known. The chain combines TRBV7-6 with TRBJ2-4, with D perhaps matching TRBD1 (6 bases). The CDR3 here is CASSSKQGGKNIQYF. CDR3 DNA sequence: TGTGCCAGCAGCTCGAAACAGGGCGGCAAAAACATTCAGTACTTC.